The clone carrying this T cell receptor beta chain was seen more than once but under ten times. Its antigen remains unidentified. The sample belongs to a study of T-cell memory formation after mild COVID-19. Overall study findings and caveats: Most CD4+ clones that shrank were in CM and EM, while CD8+ ones turned up in EMRA. Pre-infection memory harbored some responding clones, suggesting cross-reactive memory joined.

Trimming shortened V by 1 base and J by 0 bases, and 7 bases separated the two germline ends. The CDR3 spans 15 residues. Per the germline V gene, CDR1 is MNHEY and CDR2 is SVGAGI. Constant-segment primers served in 5'RACE that generated TCR alpha and TCR beta cDNA libraries bearing sample barcodes and UMIs. TCRdb re-called the 5' RACE reads with MiXCR, one entry per CDR3 protein. The top ten clones hold around 29% of a sample with 65,000 to 90,000 distinct CDR3 sequences, approximately 15% of them seen once. The sequenced sample consisted of PBMCs or a T cell subset sorted from them (not recorded which). The V call is TRBV6-5, the J call TRBJ2-1; D is uncertain. The source of this sequence is an adult woman who had mild COVID-19 (a few samples of this study predate the infection). Cell type and time point are not known. CDR3: CASSYFGGSYNEQFF. The DNA for the CDR3 is TGTGCCAGCAGTTACTTCGGTGGCTCCTACAATGAGCAGTTCTTC.